This T cell receptor (beta chain) came from a study of T cell responses to AZD1222 COVID-19 vaccine. Study-level results: Regions 160-218 and 743-854 dominated among vaccine-associated CD4 TCRs spanning spike. It should be noted that donors were predominantly white British and more often female, and clonal diversity was possibly underestimated.

Method: immunoSEQ multiplex PCR; TCRdb's copy keeps in-frame clones and lacks some. The profile shows under 200,000 clones, roughly 85% of them singletons. About this clone itself: Its cognate antigen is unknown.

V lost 8 bases and J lost 7, with 21 bases in between. The CDR3 sequence is 15 residues long. Germline V gives CDR1 ENHRY, CDR2 SYGVKD. The chain recombines TRBV10-3 with TRBJ1-5, with D possibly TRBD1 on 5 matching bases. The sequence was obtained from an adult who received the AZD1222 COVID-19 vaccine. This material consisted of peripheral blood, taken 28 days after the second AZD1222 dose. DNA of the CDR3: TGTGCCATCGGGGGAACAGTGGGCACGGGGCAGCCCCAGCATTTT. As protein: CAIGGTVGTGQPQHF.